The next 18 T cell receptor beta chains were all read from a single sample in a study of neurological immune-mediated disorders. TCRdb used MiXCR to reprocess the 5' RACE reads, holding one entry per CDR3 protein. The sample contains about 36,000 distinct CDR3 sequences, under 13% of which appear only once. Specimen: PBMCs. The receptors stem from a woman aged 25 to 45 with HTLV-1-associated myelopathy (HAM/TSP).

This clonotype was seen ten or more times. The rearrangement joins TRBV20-1 to TRBJ2-1, with 9 bases lining up with TRBD2. Germline CDR1 is DFQATT and CDR2 is SNEGSKA (reference sequence). Unmatched junction bases numbered 14, after V lost 0 bases and J lost 5 bases. CDR3 length equals 18 residues. The CDR3 is CSARDPGSGGPRNNEQFF. DNA for the CDR3: TGCAGTGCTAGAGATCCGGGTAGCGGGGGACCTAGAAACAATGAGCAGTTCTTC.

This clonotype was observed many times. The gene calls are TRBV3-1 and TRBJ2-7, with unresolved D. The ends were cut back, 2 bases at V and 7 bases at J, with 12 bases in the middle. Per the germline V gene, CDR1 is LGHDT and CDR2 is YNNKEL (reference sequence). The CDR3 runs 13 residues. The CDR3 bases are TGTGCCAGCAGCCAAAACCAGGTTCATGAGCAGTACTTC. Encoded protein: CASSQNQVHEQYF.

This clonotype was found many times. This CDR3 reads CASSYSGQASMNTEAFF. Written as DNA, the CDR3 is TGTGCCAGCAGTTACTCGGGACAGGCTTCGATGAACACTGAAGCTTTCTTT. V gene TRBV6-6 combines with J gene TRBJ1-1; 8 bases are shared with TRBD1. This CDR3 spans 17 amino acids. CDR1 and CDR2 from the germline V gene are MNHNY and SVGAGI (reference sequence). With V trimmed by 0 bases and J by 0 bases, 6 bases remained unmatched.

CDR3 protein: CASSLTGQNYGYTF. In DNA form, the CDR3 reads TGCGCCAGCAGCTTGACGGGACAGAACTATGGCTACACCTTC. The rearrangement joins TRBV5-1 to TRBJ1-2, with 7 bases identical to TRBD1. The trim removed 1 base at V and 2 bases at J, leaving 2 bases unmatched. The CDR3 is made up of 14 amino acids. CDR1 is SGHRS, CDR2 YFSETQ, per germline.

This clonotype was recorded at least ten times. The chain is built from TRBV5-1 and TRBJ1-5, with TRBD1 matching 10 bases. Germline V CDR1 and CDR2: SGHRS, YFSETQ. V was clipped by 4 bases and J by 9 bases; unmatched bases: 10. The CDR3 spans 15 residues. As DNA, the CDR3 is TGCGCCAGCAGCCCCGGGACAGGGGCATCATGGCCCCAGCATTTT. Translating gives CASSPGTGASWPQHF.

The table lists this clonotype with many counts. The V and J genes are TRBV6-5 and TRBJ1-1; perhaps TRBD1 as D (6 bases). The CDR3 covers 12 residues. With 10 bases removed from V and 6 bases from J, the gap between germline ends came to 15 bases. The germline gives CDR1 MNHEY, CDR2 SVGAGI. CDR3 sequence: CATNTGLAEAFF. CDR3 sequence (DNA): TGTGCCACCAATACAGGGCTCGCTGAAGCTTTCTTT.

This clonotype was seen many times. The gene calls are TRBV5-1 and TRBJ2-3; unclear D gene. Germline V CDR1 and CDR2: SGHRS, YFSETQ. V gave up 3 bases and J gave up 1 base, with 9 bases separating them. This CDR3 comprises 14 residues. The CDR3 DNA reads as TGCGCCAGCAGCTACGCCCGGGGCACAGATACGCAGTATTTT. Translated: CASSYARGTDTQYF.

The chain couples TRBV30 to TRBJ2-7; 9 nucleotides match TRBD1. The CDR3 length is 16 residues. The germline V gene has CDR1 GTSNPN and CDR2 SVGIG (reference sequence). Trimming at V came to 0 bases and at J to 3 bases, leaving 9 bases not matched to a gene. CDR3 sequence (DNA): TGTGCCTGGAGTGTATTACGGACAGGGGCGAACTACGAGCAGTACTTC. This gives the protein CAWSVLRTGANYEQYF.

The table lists this clonotype with many counts. This chain joins TRBV18 and TRBJ1-1; 9 positions match TRBD1. After removal of 4 bases from V and 1 base from J, the junction contained 4 bases not matched to a gene. Germline V lookup: CDR1 KGHSH, CDR2 LQKENI. The CDR3 runs to 15 residues. In DNA, the CDR3 is TGTGCCAGCTCACAAGGGACAGGGAGGAACACTGAAGCTTTCTTT. Amino acids: CASSQGTGRNTEAFF.

This clonotype was recorded many times. The rearrangement links TRBV7-2 to TRBJ1-2; 8 bases match TRBD1. The V segment lost 5 bases and the J segment 4 bases; nucleotides outside the gene matches: 12. The CDR3 extends over 16 amino acids. Per the germline V gene, CDR1 is SGHTA and CDR2 is FQGNSA. CDR3 protein: CASSNPGQVPSYGYTF. The CDR3 nucleotides are TGTGCCAGCAGCAATCCGGGACAGGTTCCATCCTATGGCTACACCTTC.

CDR3 nucleotides: TGCGCCAGCAGCTCCGGACAGTTGAACACTGAAGCTTTCTTT. This sequence encodes CASSSGQLNTEAFF. The chain recombines TRBV5-1 with TRBJ1-1; TRBD1 might be the D (6 bases). CDR1 is SGHRS and CDR2 is YFSETQ in the germline V gene. Trimming cost V 3 bases and J 0 bases, with 9 bases left between them. This CDR3 comprises 14 residues.

V and J are TRBV12-3 or TRBV12-4 and TRBJ1-2; TRBD1 aligns across 9 bases. Trimming cost V 5 bases and J 6 bases; bases outside gene matches: 13. The CDR3 is made up of 16 amino acids. The CDR3 sequence is CASSGQGRGRVDGYTF. CDR3 DNA: TGTGCCAGCAGTGGACAGGGGCGCGGGCGGGTCGATGGCTACACCTTC.

This clonotype was observed many times. This chain uses TRBV19 with TRBJ1-1; 9 positions agree with TRBD1. The V segment lost 6 bases and the J segment 5 bases; nucleotides outside the gene matches: 10. The CDR3 sequence is 15 residues long. Germline V lookup: CDR1 LNHDA, CDR2 SQIVND (reference sequence). CDR3 in amino acids: CASREWDRERTEAFF. As DNA, the CDR3 is TGTGCCAGTAGGGAATGGGACAGGGAGAGGACTGAAGCTTTCTTT.

This clonotype was observed at least ten times. The rearrangement uses TRBV5-1 and TRBJ2-6; 9 bases fit TRBD1. Trimming at V came to 0 bases and at J to 0 bases, leaving 7 bases not matched to a gene. The germline V gene has CDR1 SGHRS and CDR2 YFSETQ. This CDR3 has 19 amino acids. CDR3 residues: CASSLVGGTGSSGANVLTF. CDR3 DNA sequence: TGCGCCAGCAGCTTGGTAGGCGGGACAGGGAGCTCTGGGGCCAACGTCCTGACTTTC.

This clonotype has ten or more counts. This chain joins TRBV20-1 and TRBJ2-1, with 9 bases that match TRBD1. The CDR3 is 16 amino acids. In germline, CDR1 is DFQATT, CDR2 SNEGSKA (reference sequence). V trimming: 5 bases; J trimming: 3 bases; junction bases outside the gene matches: 11. The CDR3 nucleotides read TGCAGTGCTGCGAAAGAGGACAGGGGAATCTACAATGAGCAGTTCTTC. Amino acids: CSAAKEDRGIYNEQFF.

The J gene is TRBJ1-6, the V gene TRBV20-1, with unresolved D. V gave up 1 base and J gave up 10 bases, with 17 bases separating them. The germline V gene encodes CDR1 DFQATT and CDR2 SNEGSKA (reference sequence). The CDR3 spans 15 residues. The CDR3 spells CSARGPGRGGSPLHF. CDR3 DNA sequence: TGCAGTGCTAGAGGTCCAGGACGGGGAGGGTCACCCCTCCACTTT.

By share, this clonotype ranks as medium-sized. The chain links TRBV20-1 to TRBJ1-5, with D perhaps matching TRBD1 (6 bases). CDR1 and CDR2 from the germline V gene are DFQATT and SNEGSKA (reference sequence). This CDR3 comprises 16 residues. Trimming took 3 bases from V and 3 from J, leaving 18 bases between them. CDR3 nucleotide sequence: TGCAGTGCTAGTTTAGGGACGAGGGGGATCAATCAGCCCCAGCATTTT. Translating it yields CSASLGTRGINQPQHF.

This clonotype was seen ten or more times. The V and J genes are TRBV6-6 and TRBJ2-2; TRBD2 agrees at 7 bases. The CDR3 has 16 residues. The ends lost 0 bases at V and 1 base at J; junction bases unmatched: 2. From germline, CDR1 is MNHNY and CDR2 SVGAGI (reference sequence). CDR3 in amino acids: CASSYSGGGNTGELFF. The CDR3 DNA reads TGTGCCAGCAGTTACTCAGGCGGGGGGAACACCGGGGAGCTGTTTTTT.